These 11 T cell receptor beta chains were all obtained from the same sample, sequenced in a study of blood T cell repertoires in COVID-19. The assay was immunoSEQ multiplex PCR, and TCRdb's table has in-frame clones only and misses some. The sample has about 36,000 clones, roughly 87% seen once. Sequencing was done on a sample of peripheral blood. These receptors came from a man in his 60s with acute or convalescent COVID-19.

This chain joins TRBV11-2 and TRBJ2-3; 7 positions match TRBD2. Germline V CDR1 and CDR2: SGHAT, FQNNGV. The V gene end was trimmed by 3 bases and the J gene end by 6 bases; junction bases not matched to a gene: 3. The CDR3 runs 13 residues. The DNA of the CDR3 is TGTGCCAGCAGCTTGCCCGGGAGGGATACGCAGTATTTT. Protein: CASSLPGRDTQYF.

The CDR3 reads CASLRDRGETQYF. The CDR3 DNA is TGTGCCAGCCTAAGGGACAGAGGGGAGACCCAGTACTTC. The rearrangement links TRBV28 to TRBJ2-5; 7 bases agree with TRBD1. Unmatched junction bases numbered 8, after V lost 8 bases and J lost 5 bases. The CDR3 spans 13 residues. Germline lookup yields CDR1 MDHEN and CDR2 SYDVKM. The full variable domain, its missing parts supplied by reference TRBV28 and TRBJ2-5, is DVKVTQSSRYLVKRTGEKVFLECVQDMDHENMFWYRQDPGLGLRLIYFSYDVKMKEKGDIPEGYSVSREKKERFSLILESASTNQTSMYLCASLRDRGETQYFGPGTRLLVL.

This clone was detected only once. The V and J genes are TRBV19 and TRBJ1-5, with a weak D call TRBD1 (5 bases). The CDR3 sequence is 13 residues long. With 6 bases removed from V and 6 bases from J, the gap between germline ends came to 12 bases. Germline V gene lookup returns CDR1 LNHDA and CDR2 SQIVND (reference sequence). CDR3 nucleotides: TGTGCCAGTAGAGACAGTCCTGCTCAGCCCCAGCATTTT. It is translated as CASRDSPAQPQHF.

This chain uses TRBV7-2 with TRBJ1-1; possible D gene TRBD1, 5 bases. The V gene lost 2 bases and the J gene lost 3 bases, with 10 bases spanning the gap. Per germline, CDR1 SGHTA and CDR2 FQGNSA. CDR3 size: 14 residues. CDR3 in amino acids: CASSLLGVDTEAFF. CDR3 nucleotide sequence: TGTGCCAGCAGCTTACTAGGGGTGGACACTGAAGCTTTCTTT.

CDR3 DNA sequence: TGTGCCACCAGTGGGCTTTATAGCAATCAGCCCCAGCATTTT. Translating it yields CATSGLYSNQPQHF. This chain joins TRBV24-1 and TRBJ1-5; no clear D gene. CDR3 length equals 14 residues. Germline V gene lookup returns CDR1 KGHDR and CDR2 SFDVKD. Trimming took 5 bases from V and 0 from J, leaving 7 bases between them.

V is TRBV4-3 and J is TRBJ1-1; D might be TRBD1 (6 bases). Germline lookup yields CDR1 LGHNA and CDR2 YSLEER. The CDR3 has 14 amino acids. The V end lost 2 bases, the J end lost 10 bases, and 17 bases lay between the germline ends. CDR3 nucleotides: TGCGCCAGCAGCCAATCACGGGGGGGGCCCCGAGCTTTCTTT. This translates into CASSQSRGGPRAFF.

This clone was seen a single time. The chain carries TRBV7-9 and TRBJ1-6; 7 bases are shared with TRBD1. Trimming at V came to 1 base and at J to 10 bases, leaving 7 bases not matched to a gene. Germline CDR1 SEHNR, CDR2 FQNEAQ (reference sequence). CDR3 length: 15 residues. CDR3 region: CASSLGSGGVSPLHF. The CDR3 coding sequence is TGTGCCAGCAGCTTAGGATCAGGGGGTGTATCACCCCTCCACTTT.

V and J are TRBV5-1 and TRBJ1-4; no clear D gene. Per the germline V gene, CDR1 is SGHRS and CDR2 is YFSETQ. The CDR3 covers 13 residues. The V gene lost 0 bases and the J gene lost 5 bases, with 5 bases spanning the gap. CDR3: CASSLGQNEKLFF. In DNA, the CDR3 is TGCGCCAGCAGCTTGGGGCAGAATGAAAAACTGTTTTTT.

The chain joins TRBV28 to TRBJ1-5; TRBD1 is a possible D gene (5 bases). The germline V gene encodes CDR1 MDHEN and CDR2 SYDVKM. This CDR3 is built from 13 residues. V was trimmed by 8 bases and J by 1 base, leaving 9 bases between them. CDR3 protein: CASGHLSNQPQHF. The DNA for the CDR3 is TGTGCCAGCGGACATCTAAGCAATCAGCCCCAGCATTTT.

The chain carries TRBV6-2 or TRBV6-3 and TRBJ2-7; TRBD1 aligns across 10 bases. Per the germline V gene, CDR1 is MNHEY and CDR2 is SVGEGT. The J segment lost 6 bases and the V segment lost 6 bases, leaving 8 bases of the junction unmatched. The CDR3 is made up of 14 amino acids. CDR3 DNA sequence: TGTGCCAGCAGCAACCCGGGACAGGGGTTCGAGCAGTACGTC. It codes for CASSNPGQGFEQYV.

This clone was seen once. The chain combines TRBV7-9 with TRBJ2-7; 9 positions agree with TRBD1. Germline V gene lookup returns CDR1 SEHNR and CDR2 FQNEAQ (reference sequence). With V trimmed by 5 bases and J by 6 bases, 8 bases remained unmatched. The CDR3 runs 14 residues. The CDR3 protein is CASSVGGTGTEQYF. As DNA, the CDR3 is TGTGCCAGCAGCGTCGGGGGGACAGGGACCGAGCAGTACTTC.